This TCR beta chain was recovered during a study of T cell repertoires in cytomegalovirus infection. Study at large: Public TCR beta signatures provided an indication of both CMV infection and a matching HLA type. Study-wide results and caveats: Clonotypes of TCR beta that were HLA-C-restricted and CMV-specific dominated the ex vivo response.

TCRdb analysed the reads with MiXCR anew, one entry per CDR3 protein. The sample records about 130,000 distinct CDR3 sequences, roughly 32% being singletons. This clonotype was picked up a small number of times. As yet, its antigen is unknown. Germline CDR1 is SGHVS and CDR2 is FQNEAQ. The CDR3 length is 15 residues. Between the trimmed V and J ends, which lost 3 bases and 0 bases, there was a span of 10 bases. This chain uses TRBV7-8 with TRBJ2-3; D gene uncertain. The sample consisted of CD8+ T cells from cultured PBMCs, taken from culture after CMV antigen stimulation. The source of this sequence is a human donor in good health (CMV status not recorded). Some clones in this sample may be carry-over from other donors' samples. In nucleotides, the CDR3 is TGTGCCAGCAGCTTCCTGGGCCGAAGCACAGATACGCAGTATTTT. Translating gives CASSFLGRSTDTQYF.